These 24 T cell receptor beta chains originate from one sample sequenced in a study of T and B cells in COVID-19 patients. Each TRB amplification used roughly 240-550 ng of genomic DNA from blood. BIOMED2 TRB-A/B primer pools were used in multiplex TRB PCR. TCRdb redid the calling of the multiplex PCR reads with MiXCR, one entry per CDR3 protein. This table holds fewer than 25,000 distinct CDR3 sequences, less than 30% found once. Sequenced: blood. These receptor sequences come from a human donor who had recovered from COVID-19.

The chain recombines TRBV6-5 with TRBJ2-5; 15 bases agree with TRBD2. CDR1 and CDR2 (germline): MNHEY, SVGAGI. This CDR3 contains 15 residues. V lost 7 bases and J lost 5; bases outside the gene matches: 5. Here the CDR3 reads CASTGLAGGRETQYF. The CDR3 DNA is TGTGCCAGCACCGGACTAGCGGGGGGGCGGGAGACCCAGTACTTC.

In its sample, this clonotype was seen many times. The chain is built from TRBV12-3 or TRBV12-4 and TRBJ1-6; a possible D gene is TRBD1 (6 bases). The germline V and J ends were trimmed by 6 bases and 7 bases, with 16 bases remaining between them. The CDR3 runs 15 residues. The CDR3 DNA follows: TGTGCCAGCAGCCCCGCCGACAGGCTCAATTCACCCCTCCACTTT. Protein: CASSPADRLNSPLHF.

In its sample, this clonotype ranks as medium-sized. The CDR3, as DNA: TGTGCCAGCAGCTACACAGATACGCAGTATTTT. Protein sequence: CASSYTDTQYF. The chain carries TRBV7-4 and TRBJ2-3; D uncertain. Trimming stripped 4 bases from V and 2 bases from J, with 1 base between. The CDR3 sequence is 11 residues long. Germline V CDR1 and CDR2: SGHVT, SQSDAQ.

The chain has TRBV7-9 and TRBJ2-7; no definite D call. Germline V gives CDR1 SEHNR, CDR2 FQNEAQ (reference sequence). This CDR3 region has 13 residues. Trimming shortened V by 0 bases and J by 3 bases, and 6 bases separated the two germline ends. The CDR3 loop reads CASSLAQSYEQYF. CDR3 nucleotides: TGTGCCAGCAGCTTAGCGCAGAGCTACGAGCAGTACTTC.

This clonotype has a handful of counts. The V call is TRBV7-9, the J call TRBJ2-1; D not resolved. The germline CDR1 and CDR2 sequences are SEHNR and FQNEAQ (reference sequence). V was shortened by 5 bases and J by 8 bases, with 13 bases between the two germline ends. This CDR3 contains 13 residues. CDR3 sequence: CASSLTPEDEQFF. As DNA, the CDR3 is TGTGCCAGCAGCCTGACACCCGAGGATGAGCAGTTCTTC.

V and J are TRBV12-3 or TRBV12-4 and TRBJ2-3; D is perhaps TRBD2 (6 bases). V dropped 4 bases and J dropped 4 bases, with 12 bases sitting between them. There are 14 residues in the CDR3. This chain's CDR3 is CASSSRRGPDTQYF. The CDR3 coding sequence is TGTGCCAGCAGTTCCAGGCGGGGTCCAGATACGCAGTATTTT.

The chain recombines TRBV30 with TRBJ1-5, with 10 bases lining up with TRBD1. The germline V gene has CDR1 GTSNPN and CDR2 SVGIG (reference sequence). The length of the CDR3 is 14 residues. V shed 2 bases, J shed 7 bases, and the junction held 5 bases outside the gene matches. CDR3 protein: CAWSTGTGVQPQHF. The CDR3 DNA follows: TGTGCCTGGAGTACCGGGACAGGGGTCCAGCCCCAGCATTTT.

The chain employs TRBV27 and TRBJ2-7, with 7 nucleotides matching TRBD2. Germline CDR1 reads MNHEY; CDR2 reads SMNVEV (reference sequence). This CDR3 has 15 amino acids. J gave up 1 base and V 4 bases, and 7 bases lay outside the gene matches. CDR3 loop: CASSSSGGGSYEQYF. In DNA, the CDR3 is TGTGCCAGCAGTTCCTCTGGGGGAGGGTCCTACGAGCAGTACTTC.

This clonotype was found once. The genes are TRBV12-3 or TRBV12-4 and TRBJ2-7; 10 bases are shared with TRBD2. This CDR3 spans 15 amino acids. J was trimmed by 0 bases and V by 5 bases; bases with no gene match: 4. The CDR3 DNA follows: TGTGCCAGCAGTCCCCTAGCGGGAGACTCCTACGAGCAGTACTTC. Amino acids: CASSPLAGDSYEQYF.

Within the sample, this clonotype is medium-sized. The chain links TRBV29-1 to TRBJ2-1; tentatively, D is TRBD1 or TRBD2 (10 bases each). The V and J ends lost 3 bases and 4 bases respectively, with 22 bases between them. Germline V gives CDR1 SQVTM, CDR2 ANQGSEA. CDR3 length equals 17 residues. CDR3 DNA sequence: TGCAGCGTTGAGGGGACAGGGGAGCGGGGGGGATACAATGAGCAGTTCTTC. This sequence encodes CSVEGTGERGGYNEQFF.

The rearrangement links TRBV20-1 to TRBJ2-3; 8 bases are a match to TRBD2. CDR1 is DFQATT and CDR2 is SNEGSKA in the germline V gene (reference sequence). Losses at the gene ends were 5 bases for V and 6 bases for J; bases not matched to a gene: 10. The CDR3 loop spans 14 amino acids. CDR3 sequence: CSALSSGTRDTQYF. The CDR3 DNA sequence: TGCAGTGCTTTATCCTCCGGGACTAGGGATACGCAGTATTTT.

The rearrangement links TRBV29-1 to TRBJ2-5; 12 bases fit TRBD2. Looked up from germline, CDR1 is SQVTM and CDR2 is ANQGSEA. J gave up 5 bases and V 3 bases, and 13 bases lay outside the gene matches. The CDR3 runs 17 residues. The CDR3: CSVDEGLAGGREETQYF. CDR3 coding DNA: TGCAGCGTTGATGAGGGGCTAGCGGGGGGGAGGGAGGAGACCCAGTACTTC.

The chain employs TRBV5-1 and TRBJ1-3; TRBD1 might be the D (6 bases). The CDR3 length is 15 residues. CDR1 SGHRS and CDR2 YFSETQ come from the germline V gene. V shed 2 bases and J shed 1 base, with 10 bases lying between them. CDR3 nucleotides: TGCGCCAGCAGCTTTGCAGGGGAGTCTGGAAACACCATATATTTT. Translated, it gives CASSFAGESGNTIYF.

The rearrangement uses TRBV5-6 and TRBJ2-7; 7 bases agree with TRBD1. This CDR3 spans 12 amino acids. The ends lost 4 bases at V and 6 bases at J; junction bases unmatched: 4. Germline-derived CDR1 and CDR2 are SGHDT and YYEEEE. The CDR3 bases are TGTGCCAGCAGCATGACAGGGCCCGAGCAGTACTTC. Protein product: CASSMTGPEQYF.

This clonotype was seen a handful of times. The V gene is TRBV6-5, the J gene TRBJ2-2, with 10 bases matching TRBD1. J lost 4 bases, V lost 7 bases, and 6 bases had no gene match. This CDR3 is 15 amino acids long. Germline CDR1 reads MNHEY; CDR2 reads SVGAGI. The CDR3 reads CASNPGQGVTGELFF. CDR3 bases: TGTGCCAGCAACCCCGGACAGGGGGTCACCGGGGAGCTGTTTTTT.

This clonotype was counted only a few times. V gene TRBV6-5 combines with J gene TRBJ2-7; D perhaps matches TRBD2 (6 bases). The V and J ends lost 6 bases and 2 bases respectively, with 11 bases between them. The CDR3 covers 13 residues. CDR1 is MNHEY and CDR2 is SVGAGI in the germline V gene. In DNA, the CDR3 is TGTGCCAGCAGCGGGGGAGACACCTACGAGCAGTACTTC. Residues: CASSGGDTYEQYF.

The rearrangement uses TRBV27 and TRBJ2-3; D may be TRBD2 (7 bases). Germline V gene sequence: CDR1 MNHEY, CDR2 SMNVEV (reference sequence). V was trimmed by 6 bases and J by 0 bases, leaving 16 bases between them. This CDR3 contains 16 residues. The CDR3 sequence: CASSPFGGGSTDTQYF. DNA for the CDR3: TGTGCCAGCAGCCCCTTTGGGGGGGGCAGCACAGATACGCAGTATTTT.

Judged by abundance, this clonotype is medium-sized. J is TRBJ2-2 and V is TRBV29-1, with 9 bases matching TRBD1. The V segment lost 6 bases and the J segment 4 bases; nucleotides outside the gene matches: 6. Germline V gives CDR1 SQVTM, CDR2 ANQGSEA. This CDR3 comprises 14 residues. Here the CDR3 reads CSVRDRGVTGELFF. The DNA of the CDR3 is TGCAGCGTCCGAGACAGGGGGGTCACCGGGGAGCTGTTTTTT.

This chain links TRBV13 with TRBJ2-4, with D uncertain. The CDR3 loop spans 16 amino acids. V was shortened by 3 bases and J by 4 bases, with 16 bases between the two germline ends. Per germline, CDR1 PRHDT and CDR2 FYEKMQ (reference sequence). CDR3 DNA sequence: TGTGCCAGCAGCTTCCTTACAGCTGACGGGAAAAACATTCAGTACTTC. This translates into CASSFLTADGKNIQYF.

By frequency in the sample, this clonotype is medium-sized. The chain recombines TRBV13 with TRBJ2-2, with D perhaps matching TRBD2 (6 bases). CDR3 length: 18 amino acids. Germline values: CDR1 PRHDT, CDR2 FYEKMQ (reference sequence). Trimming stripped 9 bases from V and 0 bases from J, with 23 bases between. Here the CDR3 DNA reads TGTGCCAGGACGCCCCTCCTAGCGATGAAGGCGAACACCGGGGAGCTGTTTTTT. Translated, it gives CARTPLLAMKANTGELFF.

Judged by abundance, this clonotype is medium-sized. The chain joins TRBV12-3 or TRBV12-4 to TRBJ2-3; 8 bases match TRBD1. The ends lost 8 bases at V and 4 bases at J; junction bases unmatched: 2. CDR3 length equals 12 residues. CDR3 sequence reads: CASAGGSDTQYF. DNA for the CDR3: TGTGCCAGCGCAGGGGGCTCAGATACGCAGTATTTT.

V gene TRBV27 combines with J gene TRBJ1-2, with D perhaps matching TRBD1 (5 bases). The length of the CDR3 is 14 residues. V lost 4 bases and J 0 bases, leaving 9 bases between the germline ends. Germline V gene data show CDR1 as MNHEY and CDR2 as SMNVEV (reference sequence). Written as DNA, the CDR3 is TGTGCCAGCAGTTACAGGAGGGCTAACTATGGCTACACCTTC. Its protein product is CASSYRRANYGYTF.

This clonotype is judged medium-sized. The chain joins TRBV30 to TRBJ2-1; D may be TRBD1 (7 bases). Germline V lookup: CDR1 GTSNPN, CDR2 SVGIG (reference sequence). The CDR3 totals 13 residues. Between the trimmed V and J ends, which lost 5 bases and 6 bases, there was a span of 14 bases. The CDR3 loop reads CAWEGASVNEQFF. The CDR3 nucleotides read TGTGCCTGGGAGGGGGCTAGCGTCAATGAGCAGTTCTTC.

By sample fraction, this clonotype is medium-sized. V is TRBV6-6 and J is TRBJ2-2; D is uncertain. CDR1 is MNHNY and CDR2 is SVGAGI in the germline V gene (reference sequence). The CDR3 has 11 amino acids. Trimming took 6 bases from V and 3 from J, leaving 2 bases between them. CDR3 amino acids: CASSHTGELFF. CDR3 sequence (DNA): TGTGCCAGCAGCCACACCGGGGAGCTGTTTTTT.